The present T cell receptor (beta chain) was sequenced within a study of T-cell reconstitution after alpha-beta-depleted transplantation in children. Preparing the TCRbeta library involved the use of unique molecular identifiers. TCRdb ran MiXCR on the PCR reads and lists one entry per CDR3 protein. This table holds approximately 420,000 distinct CDR3 sequences, about a tenth found once. Ten or more counts support this clonotype. Germline CDR1 SQVTM, CDR2 ANQGSEA. The CDR3 extends over 12 amino acids. V gave up 4 bases and J gave up 4 bases, with 10 bases separating them. The TCR originated in a human donor who donated a stem cell graft to a child with acute myeloid leukemia. The sample was PBMCs from the stem cell graft donor, taken from the stem cell graft. The V and J genes are TRBV29-1 and TRBJ2-5; no definite D call. This CDR3 is CSVVGVGETQYF. DNA for the CDR3: TGCAGCGTTGTTGGGGTGGGAGAGACCCAGTACTTC. The whole variable domain, filled in from reference TRBV29-1 and TRBJ2-5, reads SAVISQKPSRDICQRGTSLTIQCQVDSQVTMMFWYRQQPGQSLTLIATANQGSEATYESGFVIDKFPISRPNLTFSTLTVSNMSPEDSSIYLCSVVGVGETQYFGPGTRLLVL.